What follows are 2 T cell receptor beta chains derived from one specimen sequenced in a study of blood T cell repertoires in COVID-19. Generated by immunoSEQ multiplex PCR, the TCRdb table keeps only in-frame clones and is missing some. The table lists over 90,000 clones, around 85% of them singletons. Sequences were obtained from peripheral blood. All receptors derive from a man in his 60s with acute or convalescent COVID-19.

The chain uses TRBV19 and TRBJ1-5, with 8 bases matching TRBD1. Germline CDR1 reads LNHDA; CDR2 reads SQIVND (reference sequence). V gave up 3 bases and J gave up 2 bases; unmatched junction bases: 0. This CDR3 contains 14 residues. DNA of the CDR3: TGTGCCAGTAGTATGACAGGGGGCAATCAGCCCCAGCATTTT. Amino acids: CASSMTGGNQPQHF.

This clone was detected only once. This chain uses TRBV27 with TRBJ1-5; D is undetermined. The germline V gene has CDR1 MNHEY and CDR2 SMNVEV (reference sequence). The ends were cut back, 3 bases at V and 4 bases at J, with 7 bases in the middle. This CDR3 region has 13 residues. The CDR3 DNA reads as TGTGCCAGCAGTTTGACCGGGAATCAGCCCCAGCATTTT. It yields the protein CASSLTGNQPQHF.